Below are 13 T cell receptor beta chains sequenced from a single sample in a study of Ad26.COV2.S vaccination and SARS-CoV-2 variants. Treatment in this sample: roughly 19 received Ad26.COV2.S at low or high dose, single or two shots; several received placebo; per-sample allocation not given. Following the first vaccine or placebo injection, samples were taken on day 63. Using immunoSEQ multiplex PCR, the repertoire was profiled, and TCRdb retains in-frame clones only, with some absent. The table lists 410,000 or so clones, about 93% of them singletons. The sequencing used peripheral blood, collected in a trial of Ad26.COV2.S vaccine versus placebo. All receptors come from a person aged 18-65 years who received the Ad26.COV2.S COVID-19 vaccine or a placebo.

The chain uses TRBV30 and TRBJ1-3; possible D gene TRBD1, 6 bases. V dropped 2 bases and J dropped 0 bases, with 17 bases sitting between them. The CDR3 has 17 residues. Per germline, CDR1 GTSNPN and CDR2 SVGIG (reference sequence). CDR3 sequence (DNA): TGTGCCTGGAGTCCCCCGACAGGCCGGATCTCTGGAAACACCATATATTTT. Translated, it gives CAWSPPTGRISGNTIYF. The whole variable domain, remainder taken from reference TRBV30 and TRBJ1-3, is SQTIHQWPATLVQPVGSPLSLECTVEGTSNPNLYWYRQAAGRGLQLLFYSVGIGQISSEVPQNLSASRPQDRQFILSSKKLLLSDSGFYLCAWSPPTGRISGNTIYFGEGSWLTVV.

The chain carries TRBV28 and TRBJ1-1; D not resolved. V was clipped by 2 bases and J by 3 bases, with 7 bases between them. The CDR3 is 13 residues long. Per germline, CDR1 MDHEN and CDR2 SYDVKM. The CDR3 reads CASSLKGYTEAFF. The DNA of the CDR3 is TGTGCCAGCAGTTTAAAAGGTTACACTGAAGCTTTCTTT.

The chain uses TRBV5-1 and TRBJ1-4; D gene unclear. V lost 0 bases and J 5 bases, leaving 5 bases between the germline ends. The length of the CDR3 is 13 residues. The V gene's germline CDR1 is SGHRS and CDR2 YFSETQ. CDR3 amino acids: CASSLDRNEKLFF. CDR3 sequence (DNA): TGCGCCAGCAGCTTGGACAGAAATGAAAAACTGTTTTTT.

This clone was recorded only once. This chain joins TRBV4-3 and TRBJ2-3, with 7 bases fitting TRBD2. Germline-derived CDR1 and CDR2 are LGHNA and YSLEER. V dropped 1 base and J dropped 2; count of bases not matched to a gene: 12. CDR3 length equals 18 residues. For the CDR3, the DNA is TGCGCCAGCAGCCAAGGTACGGCTAGCGGCCTTGTCACAGATACGCAGTATTTT. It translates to CASSQGTASGLVTDTQYF.

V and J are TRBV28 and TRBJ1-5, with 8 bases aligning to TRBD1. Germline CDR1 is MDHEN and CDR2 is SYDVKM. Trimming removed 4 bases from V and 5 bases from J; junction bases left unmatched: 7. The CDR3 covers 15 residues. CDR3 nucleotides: TGTGCCAGCAGTTCCGGGGACAGGTTCCATCAGCCCCAGCATTTT. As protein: CASSSGDRFHQPQHF.

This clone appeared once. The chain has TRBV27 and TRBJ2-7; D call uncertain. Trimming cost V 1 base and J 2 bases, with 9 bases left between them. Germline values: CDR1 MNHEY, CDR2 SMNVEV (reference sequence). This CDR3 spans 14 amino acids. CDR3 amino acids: CASSLYGGPYEQYF. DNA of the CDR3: TGTGCCAGCAGTTTATATGGCGGACCCTACGAGCAGTACTTC.

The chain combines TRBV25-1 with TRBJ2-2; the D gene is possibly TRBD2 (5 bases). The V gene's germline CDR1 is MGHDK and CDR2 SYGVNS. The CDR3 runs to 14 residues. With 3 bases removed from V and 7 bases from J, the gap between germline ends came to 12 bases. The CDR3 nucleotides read TGTGCCAGCAGTGATGCCAAGACTAACGGGGAGCTGTTTTTT. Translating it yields CASSDAKTNGELFF.

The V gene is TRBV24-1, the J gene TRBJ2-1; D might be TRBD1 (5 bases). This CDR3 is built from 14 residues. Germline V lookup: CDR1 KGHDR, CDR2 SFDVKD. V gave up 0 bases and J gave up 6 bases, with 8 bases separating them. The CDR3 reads CATSDLTGPNEQFF. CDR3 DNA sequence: TGTGCCACCAGTGATTTGACAGGCCCCAATGAGCAGTTCTTC.

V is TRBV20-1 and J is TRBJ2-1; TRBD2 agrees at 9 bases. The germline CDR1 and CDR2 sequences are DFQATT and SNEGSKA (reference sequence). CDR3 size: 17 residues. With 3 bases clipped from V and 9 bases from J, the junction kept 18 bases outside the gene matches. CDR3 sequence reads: CSASSGSVGGRAAEQFF. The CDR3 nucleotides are TGCAGTGCTAGTTCCGGTTCGGTGGGCGGGAGGGCCGCTGAGCAGTTCTTC.

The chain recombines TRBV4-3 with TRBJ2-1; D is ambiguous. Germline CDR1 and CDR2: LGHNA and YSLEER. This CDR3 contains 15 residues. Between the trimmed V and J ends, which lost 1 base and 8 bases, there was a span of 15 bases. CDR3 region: CASSQVLGPTHEQFF. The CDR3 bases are TGCGCCAGCAGCCAAGTTCTAGGACCTACGCATGAGCAGTTCTTC.

CDR3 amino acids: CASSSNGSPWGNTQYF. The CDR3 DNA reads as TGTGCCAGCAGTTCCAACGGGAGTCCCTGGGGAAATACGCAGTATTTT. The chain has TRBV6-2 or TRBV6-3 and TRBJ2-3; weak D call: TRBD2 (6 bases). Germline V gives CDR1 MNHEY, CDR2 SVGEGT. Trimming removed 4 bases at V and 7 bases at J, with 21 bases between. There are 16 residues in the CDR3.

The chain's CDR3 is CASKMIWDGSYEQYF. The CDR3 bases are TGTGCCAGCAAGATGATTTGGGACGGTTCCTACGAGCAGTACTTC. The rearrangement links TRBV6-5 to TRBJ2-7; D could derive from TRBD1 or TRBD2 (5 bases each). Germline lookup yields CDR1 MNHEY and CDR2 SVGAGI. The CDR3 covers 15 residues. The V and J ends lost 7 bases and 1 base respectively, with 17 bases between them.

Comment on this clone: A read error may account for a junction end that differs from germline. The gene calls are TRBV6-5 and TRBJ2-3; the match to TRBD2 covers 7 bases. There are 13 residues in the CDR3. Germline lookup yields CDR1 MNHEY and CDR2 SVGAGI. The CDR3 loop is CASSKPLAGVLNF. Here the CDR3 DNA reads TGTGCCAGCAGTAAACCTCTGGCGGGGGTGCTGAATTTT.